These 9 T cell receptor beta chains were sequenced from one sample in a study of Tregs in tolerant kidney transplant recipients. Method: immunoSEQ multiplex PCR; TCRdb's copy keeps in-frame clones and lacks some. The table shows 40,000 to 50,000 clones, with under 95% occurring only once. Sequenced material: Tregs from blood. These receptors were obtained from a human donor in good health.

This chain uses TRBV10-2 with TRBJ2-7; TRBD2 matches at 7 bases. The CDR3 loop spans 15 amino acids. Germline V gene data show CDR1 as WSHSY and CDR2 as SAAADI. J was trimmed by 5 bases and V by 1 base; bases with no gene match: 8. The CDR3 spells CASSEFLTSRDEQYF. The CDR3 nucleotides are TGCGCCAGCAGTGAGTTCCTGACTAGCCGGGACGAGCAGTACTTC.

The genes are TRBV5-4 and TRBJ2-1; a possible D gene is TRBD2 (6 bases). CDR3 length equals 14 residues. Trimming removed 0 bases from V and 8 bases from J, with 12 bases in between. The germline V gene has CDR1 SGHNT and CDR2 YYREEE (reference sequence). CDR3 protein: CASSLAAGRDEQFF. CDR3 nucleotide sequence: TGTGCCAGCAGCTTGGCCGCGGGAAGGGATGAGCAGTTCTTC.

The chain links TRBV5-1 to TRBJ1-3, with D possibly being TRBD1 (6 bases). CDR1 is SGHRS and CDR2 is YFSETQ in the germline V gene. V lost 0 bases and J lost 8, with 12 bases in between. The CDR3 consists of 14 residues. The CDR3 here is CASSLGTSGDTIYF. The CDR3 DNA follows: TGCGCCAGCAGCTTGGGAACTTCAGGGGACACCATATATTTT.

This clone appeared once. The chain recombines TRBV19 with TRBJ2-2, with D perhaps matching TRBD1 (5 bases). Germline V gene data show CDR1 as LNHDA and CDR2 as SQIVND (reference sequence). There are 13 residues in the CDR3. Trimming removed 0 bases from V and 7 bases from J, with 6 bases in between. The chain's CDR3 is CASSIDRDGELFF. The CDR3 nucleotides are TGTGCCAGTAGTATAGACAGGGACGGGGAGCTGTTTTTT.

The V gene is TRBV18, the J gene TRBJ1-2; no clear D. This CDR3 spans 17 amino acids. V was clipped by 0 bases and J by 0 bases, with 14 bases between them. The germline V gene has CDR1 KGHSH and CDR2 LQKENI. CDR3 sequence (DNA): TGTGCCAGCTCACCACCGACGACGTACGTTGCTAACTATGGCTACACCTTC. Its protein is CASSPPTTYVANYGYTF.

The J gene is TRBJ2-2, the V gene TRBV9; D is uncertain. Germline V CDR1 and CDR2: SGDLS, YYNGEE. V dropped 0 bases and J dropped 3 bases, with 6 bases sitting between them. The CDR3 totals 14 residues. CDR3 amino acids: CASSVALYTGELFF. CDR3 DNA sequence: TGTGCCAGCAGCGTAGCTCTGTACACCGGGGAGCTGTTTTTT.

The CDR3 DNA sequence: TGTGCCAGTAGTATATGGGACACTAATAACTATGGCTACACCTTC. This encodes CASSIWDTNNYGYTF. This chain joins TRBV19 and TRBJ1-2, with a tentative D call TRBD1 (6 bases). Per germline, CDR1 LNHDA and CDR2 SQIVND (reference sequence). Trimming cost V 2 bases and J 1 base, with 11 bases left between them. The CDR3 length is 15 residues.

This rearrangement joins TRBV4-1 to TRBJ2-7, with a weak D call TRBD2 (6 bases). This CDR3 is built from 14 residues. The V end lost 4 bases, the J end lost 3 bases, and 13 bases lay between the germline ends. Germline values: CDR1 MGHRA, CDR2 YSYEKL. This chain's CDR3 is CASSLGGEVYEQYF. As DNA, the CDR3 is TGCGCCAGCAGCCTTGGCGGGGAAGTCTACGAGCAGTACTTC.

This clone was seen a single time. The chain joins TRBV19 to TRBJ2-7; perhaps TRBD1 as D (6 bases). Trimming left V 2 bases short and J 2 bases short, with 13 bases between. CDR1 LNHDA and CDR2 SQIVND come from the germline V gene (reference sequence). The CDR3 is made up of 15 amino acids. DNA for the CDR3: TGTGCCAGTAGTATAATAGCAGGGGCAGCCTACGAGCAGTACTTC. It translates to CASSIIAGAAYEQYF.